This TCR beta chain was profiled in a study of chemoradiotherapy in HPV16-positive cancers. Regarding the study as a whole: HPV-responsive T-cell expansion during chemoradiotherapy was linked to improved recurrence-free survival in HPV16-positive patients. The functional HPV-specific definition rests on just a couple of HPV16-positive patients. Non-HPV-specific T cells did not expand in tumors during treatment, whereas candidate HPV-specific clones and E7-related motifs did.

The CDR3 totals 16 residues. V gave up 0 bases and J gave up 0 bases; unmatched junction bases: 1. CDR1 is SGDLS and CDR2 is YYNGEE in the germline V gene. On this clone itself: Its antigen is unknown.

The data were produced by immunoSEQ multiplex PCR, yet TCRdb's version contains in-frame clones alone and is incomplete. The table includes about 15,000 clones, approximately 91% detected once. The source is a human donor with HPV-associated anogenital cancer. The material was blood, obtained from a patient who underwent chemoradiotherapy. V is TRBV9 and J is TRBJ2-7; 12 bases are a match to TRBD2. In nucleotides, the CDR3 is TGTGCCAGCAGCGTAGGACTAGCGGGGGCCTCCTACGAGCAGTACTTC. This translates into CASSVGLAGASYEQYF.